Sequencing of this T cell receptor beta chain was carried out in a study of chemoradiotherapy in HPV16-positive cancers. Notes on this clone: Its cognate antigen is unknown.

TCRdb keeps only in-frame clones here, not all; method: immunoSEQ multiplex PCR. Of fewer than 8,500 clones detected, roughly nine tenths appear once; the ten largest clones hold approximately 8.1%. General study results and limits: During treatment, candidate HPV-specific clones and E7-related motifs expanded in tumor.

From germline, CDR1 is MGHRA and CDR2 YSYEKL. This CDR3 region has 16 residues. V lost 4 bases, J lost 2 bases, and 17 bases lay in between. The source of this sequence is a human donor with HPV-associated anogenital cancer. V is TRBV4-1 and J is TRBJ2-5; the D gene is possibly TRBD2 (6 bases). The sequencing here drew on tumor tissue, taken from a patient who underwent chemoradiotherapy. For the CDR3, the DNA is TGCGCCAGCAGCCGAGGAGCGCGAGGGACTCAAGAGACCCAGTACTTC. This gives the protein CASSRGARGTQETQYF.